This T cell receptor (beta chain) emerged from a study of CD8+ T cells in alopecia areata. Study as a whole: Affected scalp percentage determined the severity score of treated patients.

Of note for this clone: Its cognate antigen is unknown.

Study results and limitations: Amid tofacitinib therapy, many expanded lesional clones stayed present in scalp and blood. Normal skin's resident alphabeta T cells are also sequenced in scalp samples.

Treatment defined: oral pan-JAK inhibitor, 5-10 mg twice daily. Following RNA extraction, reverse transcription yielded cDNA that acted as the sequencing template. Clones were sequenced by immunoSEQ multiplex PCR, and TCRdb holds only the in-frame ones, with some missing. The table includes over 150,000 clones, about three fifths detected once. The CDR3 is made up of 12 amino acids. Deletions cut 8 bases from V and 5 bases from J, with 12 bases between. Germline values: CDR1 KGHSH, CDR2 LQKENI. The chain couples TRBV18 to TRBJ1-1; D is possibly TRBD1 (5 bases). Source: CD8+ T cells sorted from blood, taken at week 24, from a patient treated with tofacitinib. The sequence derives from a human donor with alopecia areata. The DNA of the CDR3 is TGTGCCAGCGAAGGAAGGGGAACTGAAGCTTTCTTT. Protein product: CASEGRGTEAFF.